The TCR beta chain under discussion was sequenced for a study of blood T cells in healthy people across ages (dated by TCRdb to 2015 to 2017). In terms of the full investigation: In model experiments, template switching captured about one uniquely barcoded TCR beta cDNA molecule for every two T cells. To track age-related changes in TCR beta repertoire diversity, the study relied on deep sequencing normalized with unique cDNA molecular identifiers. The donors were split into four age groups: young (average about 15 years), middle-aged (around 37), aged (approximately 60) and long-lived (82). The study analyzed two additional independent replicas of 1 million unique cDNA reads from the same blood draw for two donors, one aged 18 to 30 and one aged 80 or older. To avoid experimental bias, donors of different ages were randomly spread across the sequencing lanes. Results the study describes overall, beyond this receptor: Since profiling was done on bulk unsorted PBMCs, naive and antigen-experienced compartments could not be conclusively compared. The CMV infection status of donors was not known, potentially confounding age-related changes in expanded clonotypes. Compared with the aged group, the long-lived group had more naive CD4+ T cells, fewer expanded clones and increased TCR diversity, suggesting age selection. Observed TCR beta diversity per million T cells fell roughly linearly with age, and a significant reduction was already apparent by age about 38. Estimates of total diversity from one million sequenced T cells were regarded as lower bounds and underestimates. Observed TCR beta diversity correlated strongly with the percentage of naive T cells measured by flow cytometry.

As regards this clonotype: The antigen this receptor binds is unknown. Base quality data are lacking; no much larger clone is found one base away.

The library was produced with 5' RACE. Sequencer: Illumina HiSeq 2500. The second PCR ran for roughly 7 to 12 cycles and used a J-beta primer mix along with a sample-barcoded 5' primer. A unique molecular identifier was introduced onto each TCR beta cDNA molecule by a template-switch 5' adaptor carrying 12 random nucleotides. Each sample yielded at least 2.5 million CDR3-containing paired-end reads. The Mint cDNA synthesis kit, primed by a TRBC-specific oligonucleotide, was used to synthesize first-strand cDNA from all RNA. Following uracil-DNA glycosylase treatment, all cDNA underwent a first 18-cycle PCR with the universal primers M1SS and BC2_uni_R. The study's own analysis went as follows. For normalization, 1 million high-quality reads were randomly selected from each sample, with every read carrying a distinct molecular identifier. Reads sharing molecular identifiers were discarded rather than binned into consensus sequences. MiTCR, run with a Q25 quality threshold and the strictest error-elimination algorithm, handled CDR3 identification, clonotype clustering and error correction. Lower-bound total TCR beta diversity was estimated with a nonparametric unseen species model using Euler transformation. TCRdb applied fastp at Q25 and MiXCR to the public reads, then kept only in-frame beta chains. Each entry is one CDR3 protein sequence, shown with its most common DNA and genes. These V and J calls rely on TCRdb rather than the paper's analysis. The sample records approximately 770,000 distinct CDR3 sequences, 58% of which are singletons. About 20% of the sample is held by the ten biggest clonotypes.

The CDR3, from cysteine to phenylalanine, totals 14 residues. The entry retains the CDR3 DNA only, 42 bases that are in frame from base 1. At the junction V is shortened by 4 bases and J by 2 bases; bases outside the gene matches: 5. The roughly 37 donors, aged about 6 to 95 years, were systemically healthy Caucasian individuals from Russia. Each donor gave ten milliliters of peripheral blood, drawn into EDTA-treated Vacutainer tubes. Ficoll-Paque density-gradient centrifugation was used to isolate PBMCs, with at least 6 million per sample. Trizol reagent was used to extract total RNA from the PBMCs, yielding at least 6 micrograms per sample. For every donor, flow cytometry on a PBMC aliquot measured the percentage of naive CD45RAhigh/CD27high T cells.

This sequence uses TRBV12-3 or TRBV12-4 and TRBJ2-7; the central 7 bases match TRBD1. This TCR came from a man younger than 40 in good health. The sample comprised blood. In nucleotides, the sequence is TGTGCCAGCAGTTCATTACAGGGGCCCTACGAGCAGTACTTC. It translates as CASSSLQGPYEQYF.